Listed below are T cell receptor beta chains from one sample, sequenced in a study of cytomegalovirus exposure and HLA in healthy donors. Some clones are missing from TCRdb's copy, which holds only in-frame ones; the method was immunoSEQ multiplex PCR. The sample holds around 190,000 clones, 70% to 80% seen once. The sequenced sample was PBMCs. These receptors were taken from a woman aged 25 to 39 in good health and CMV-seronegative. Each CDR3 is given with its conserved first and last residue. The order of the fields is J gene, V gene, CDR3 protein.

TRBJ2-7 TRBV28 CASSLRRFRRYEQYF
TRBJ2-3 TRBV7-3 CASSSGQGSTDTQYF
TRBJ2-5 TRBV6-5 CASSAGLAEETQYF
TRBJ1-1 TRBV7-9 CSSSFEGPTEAFF
TRBJ1-1 TRBV30 CAWSAQDQAFF
TRBJ1-5 TRBV7-9 CASSLDWNLLGNQPQHF
TRBJ1-3 TRBV19 CATGVGGNTIYF
TRBJ2-5 TRBV10-2 CASRAYGGVRETQYF
TRBJ2-5 TRBV7-8 CASSLLPQDRPRETQYF
TRBJ2-5 TRBV5-1 CASSWAGTVQETQYF
TRBJ1-3 TRBV5-1 CASSRGGRNTIYF
TRBJ2-7 TRBV29-1 CSAMTGLSYEQYF
TRBJ1-4 TRBV25-1 CASSDWVRTGWEEKLFF
TRBJ2-5 TRBV2 CASSEGRVQETQYF
TRBJ2-7 TRBV9 CASSVSGRGEQYF
TRBJ1-1 TRBV7-3 CASSEDRSTEAFF
TRBJ2-5 TRBV7-9 CASGGETQYF
TRBJ2-1 TRBV29-1 CSVEREGTGAYNEQFF
TRBJ2-7 TRBV29-1 CSVRGAVYEQYF
TRBJ2-7 TRBV15 CATSTLGQSSYEQYF
TRBJ1-5 TRBV9 CASSYGDSLQPQHF
TRBJ2-1 TRBV19 CASKVQASWMEQFF
TRBJ2-7 TRBV5-1 CASTLAGPNYEQYF
TRBJ2-1 TRBV14 CASSQSGGGYNEQFF
TRBJ2-2 TRBV27 CASSFLRVPVPGELFF
TRBJ1-4 TRBV10-3 CAISDSGATNEKLFF
TRBJ2-3 TRBV11-2 CASSFATGTTDTQYF
TRBJ2-2 TRBV27 CASSLIRAGELFF
TRBJ2-1 TRBV27 CASSSPSGAGLNEQFF
TRBJ1-2 TRBV6-1 CASSGTGNNYGYTF
TRBJ2-7 TRBV6-1 CASKLAGLGTEQYF
TRBJ2-1 TRBV5-6 CASSQTGRARLAAYNEQFF
TRBJ2-7 TRBV29-1 CSVVVTGGYEQYF
TRBJ1-2 TRBV7-9 CASSFSTGKISGYTF
TRBJ1-6 TRBV9 CASSVAGGNSPLHF
TRBJ2-5 TRBV27 CASSFTSSTGATQYF
TRBJ2-7 TRBV7-9 CSSSNRVYEQYF
TRBJ2-7 TRBV5-6 CASTPGRRAYKEQYF
TRBJ2-3 TRBV18 CASSPLASTDTQYF
TRBJ2-1 TRBV25-1 CASSIGRGNYNEQFF
TRBJ2-4 TRBV5-1 CASSREGAAKNIQYF
TRBJ1-2 TRBV2 CASSERSGIYGYTF
TRBJ2-7 TRBV11-3 CASSLNAGDYEQYF
TRBJ2-7 TRBV19 CASSIFGTRAGEQYF
TRBJ2-1 TRBV5-4 CASSHTGAGGPYNEQFF
TRBJ1-1 TRBV6-4 CASSDRGNTEAFF
TRBJ2-3 TRBV9 CASSVLPTDTQYF
TRBJ2-3 TRBV5-1 CASSSDRAFTDTQYF
TRBJ2-7 TRBV5-1 CASSTAAGGLVYEQYF